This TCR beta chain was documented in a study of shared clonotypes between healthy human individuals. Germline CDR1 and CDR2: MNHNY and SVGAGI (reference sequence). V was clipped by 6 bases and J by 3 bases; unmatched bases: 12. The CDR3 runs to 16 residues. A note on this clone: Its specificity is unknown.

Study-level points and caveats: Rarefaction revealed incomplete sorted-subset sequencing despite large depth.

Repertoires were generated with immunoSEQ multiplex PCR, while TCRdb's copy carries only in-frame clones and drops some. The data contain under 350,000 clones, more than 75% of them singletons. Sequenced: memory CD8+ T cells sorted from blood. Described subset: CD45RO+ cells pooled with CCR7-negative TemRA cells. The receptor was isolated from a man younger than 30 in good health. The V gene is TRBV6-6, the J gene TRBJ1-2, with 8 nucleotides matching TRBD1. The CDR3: CASRLTGAAGHYGYTF. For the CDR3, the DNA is TGTGCCAGCAGGCTGACAGGGGCCGCGGGTCACTATGGCTACACCTTC.